Shown below are 14 T cell receptor beta chains from a single sample sequenced in a study of Ad26.COV2.S vaccination and SARS-CoV-2 variants. Data came from immunoSEQ multiplex PCR; TCRdb stores just in-frame clones and leaves some out. The sample shows hundreds of thousands of clones, under 95% of them seen only once. This specimen consisted of peripheral blood, obtained after recovery from COVID-19. Receptor source: a human donor who had recovered from COVID-19.

The genes are TRBV9 and TRBJ2-7, with D possibly called TRBD1 or TRBD2 (6 bases each). The V and J ends lost 3 bases and 3 bases respectively, with 13 bases between them. Germline values: CDR1 SGDLS, CDR2 YYNGEE. This CDR3 comprises 14 residues. This CDR3 is CASSGAGHLYEQYF. Written as DNA, the CDR3 is TGTGCCAGCAGCGGGGCGGGACACCTCTACGAGCAGTACTTC.

V and J are TRBV5-4 and TRBJ1-1; TRBD1 aligns across 7 bases. V shed 3 bases, J shed 3 bases, and the junction held 14 bases outside the gene matches. Germline CDR1 is SGHNT and CDR2 is YYREEE (reference sequence). This CDR3 is built from 17 residues. Written as DNA, the CDR3 is TGTGCCAGCAGCTCGGGTGGCCTCCTGCAGGGGGACACTGAAGCTTTCTTT. Translating it yields CASSSGGLLQGDTEAFF. The full variable domain, in which reference TRBV5-4 and TRBJ1-1 provide the parts outside the CDR3, is ETGVTQSPTHLIKTRGQQVTLRCSSQSGHNTVSWYQQALGQGPQFIFQYYREEENGRGNFPPRFSGLQFPNYSSELNVNALELDDSALYLCASSSGGLLQGDTEAFFGQGTRLTVV.

Turning to this clone: An end of the junction differs from the germline gene, which may be a read error. The chain combines TRBV5-1 with TRBJ1-2, with a possible D match to TRBD1 (6 bases). The CDR3 consists of 13 residues. Germline CDR1 SGHRS, CDR2 YFSETQ. CDR3 DNA: TGCGCCAGCGCAACAGGGACCAACTTTGGCTACACCTTC. Amino acid sequence: CASATGTNFGYTF.

The chain couples TRBV5-1 to TRBJ2-2; D may correspond to TRBD1 or TRBD2 (5 bases each). CDR3 size: 15 residues. Per germline, CDR1 SGHRS and CDR2 YFSETQ. The V end was cut by 5 bases, the J end by 0 bases, with 11 bases between. The CDR3 DNA follows: TGCGCCAGCAGAATCGGGACCGCGAACACCGGGGAGCTGTTTTTT. Its protein is CASRIGTANTGELFF.

This clone is a singleton in its sample. J is TRBJ1-4 and V is TRBV9; D is uncertain. The germline CDR1 and CDR2 sequences are SGDLS and YYNGEE. The CDR3 runs to 14 residues. V was shortened by 4 bases and J by 8 bases, with 15 bases between the two germline ends. CDR3 in DNA: TGTGCCAGCAGCCCTCCCGACGGGATCGAAAAACTGTTTTTT. It specifies CASSPPDGIEKLFF. Based on the CDR3 plus reference TRBV9 and TRBJ1-4, the full variable domain is DSGVTQTPKHLITATGQRVTLRCSPRSGDLSVYWYQQSLDQGLQFLIQYYNGEERAKGNILERFSAQQFPDLHSELNLSSLELGDSALYFCASSPPDGIEKLFFGSGTQLSVL.

The V gene is TRBV4-3, the J gene TRBJ2-3, with D hard to call. The germline V and J ends were trimmed by 3 bases and 3 bases, with 7 bases remaining between them. This CDR3 is built from 13 residues. The V gene's germline CDR1 is LGHNA and CDR2 YSLEER. CDR3 residues: CASSQGITDTQYF. The DNA for the CDR3 is TGCGCCAGCAGCCAGGGTATTACAGATACGCAGTATTTT.

The gene calls are TRBV7-3 and TRBJ2-2; 7 nucleotides match TRBD1. The CDR3 loop spans 13 amino acids. In germline, CDR1 is SGHTA, CDR2 FQGTGA. V gave up 6 bases and J gave up 5 bases; unmatched junction bases: 3. The CDR3 here is CASSLQGTGELFF. CDR3 DNA: TGTGCCAGCAGTTTACAGGGGACCGGGGAGCTGTTTTTT.

The gene calls are TRBV7-2 and TRBJ2-1; unclear D gene. V was clipped by 3 bases and J by 3 bases, with 9 bases between them. The CDR3 is made up of 14 amino acids. Germline CDR1 SGHTA, CDR2 FQGNSA. The DNA for the CDR3 is TGTGCCAGCAGCTTGGATGTCGGCTACAATGAGCAGTTCTTC. This codes for CASSLDVGYNEQFF. Combining the CDR3 with reference TRBV7-2 and TRBJ2-1 gives the whole variable domain GAGVSQSPSNKVTEKGKDVELRCDPISGHTALYWYRQSLGQGLEFLIYFQGNSAPDKSGLPSDRFSAERTGGSVSTLTIQRTQQEDSAVYLCASSLDVGYNEQFFGPGTRLTVL.

The rearrangement uses TRBV29-1 and TRBJ1-2, with D perhaps matching TRBD1 (6 bases). The CDR3 runs 12 residues. Trimming cost V 4 bases and J 5 bases, with 11 bases left between them. Germline V gives CDR1 SQVTM, CDR2 ANQGSEA. The CDR3 loop reads CSVAGTTYGYTF. The CDR3 coding sequence is TGCAGCGTTGCGGGGACAACATATGGCTACACCTTC.

This chain connects TRBV5-4 to TRBJ1-1; 8 bases fit TRBD1. V trimming: 4 bases; J trimming: 11 bases; junction bases outside the gene matches: 10. The V gene's germline CDR1 is SGHNT and CDR2 YYREEE (reference sequence). This CDR3 spans 13 amino acids. The CDR3 DNA sequence: TGTGCCAGCAGCCAGGACAGGGATCGGGGGGCTTTCTTT. Amino acid sequence: CASSQDRDRGAFF.

In the case of this clone: Other DNA sequences in this sample translate to the same CDR3. The V call is TRBV11-2, the J call TRBJ2-7; D not certain. The V end lost 1 base, the J end lost 3 bases, and 7 bases lay between the germline ends. Germline CDR1 is SGHAT and CDR2 is FQNNGV. CDR3 length: 13 residues. The CDR3 region is CASSLGSSYEQYF. In DNA, the CDR3 is TGTGCCAGCAGCTTAGGCAGCAGCTACGAGCAGTACTTC.

The V and J genes are TRBV6-2 or TRBV6-3 and TRBJ2-2, with TRBD2 identical over 15 bases. Looked up from germline, CDR1 is MNHEY and CDR2 is SVGEGT. J gave up 4 bases and V 6 bases, and 12 bases lay outside the gene matches. The CDR3 spans 19 residues. CDR3 DNA: TGTGCCAGCAGCTGGACTAGCGGGGGGGCTTCGAGAAGCACCGGGGAGCTGTTTTTT. It yields the protein CASSWTSGGASRSTGELFF.

This chain connects TRBV7-2 to TRBJ2-3; 11 bases map to TRBD1. J lost 8 bases, V lost 2 bases, and 9 bases had no gene match. The CDR3 is 16 amino acids. Germline loops: CDR1 SGHTA, CDR2 FQGNSA. CDR3 DNA sequence: TGTGCCAGCAGCTTAACGGGGACAGGGGGACGGGGTACGCAGTATTTT. Its protein product is CASSLTGTGGRGTQYF.

This sequence joins TRBV19 and TRBJ2-6; 8 bases align to TRBD1. Unmatched junction bases numbered 8, after V lost 4 bases and J lost 0 bases. This CDR3 contains 18 residues. The germline CDR1 and CDR2 sequences are LNHDA and SQIVND (reference sequence). DNA for the CDR3: TGTGCCAGTAGTACGGGGGACAGGCTAATCTCTGGGGCCAACGTCCTGACTTTC. Amino acids: CASSTGDRLISGANVLTF.